This passage covers 23 T cell receptor beta chains from one sample sequenced in a study of blood T cells in healthy people across ages. Through a sample-barcoded 5' primer and a J-beta primer mix, a second PCR was run for roughly 6 to 11 cycles. TCRdb re-analysed the 5' RACE reads in MiXCR, keeping a single row per CDR3 protein. The repertoire holds fewer than 2,000,000 distinct CDR3 sequences, with about two fifths as singletons. The source material was blood. The receptors here all came from a human donor in good health.

This clonotype came up a few times. This chain links TRBV29-1 with TRBJ1-1; D is unresolved. Germline-derived CDR1 and CDR2 are SQVTM and ANQGSEA. The CDR3 sequence is 13 residues long. Trimming shortened V by 2 bases and J by 5 bases, and 12 bases separated the two germline ends. CDR3 coding DNA: TGCAGCGTTGAACCCCTGACCTTAACTGAAGCTTTCTTT. Protein: CSVEPLTLTEAFF.

The CDR3 DNA reads as TGTGCCAGCAGCTTAGCGGAATTACTCCGGGATACGCAGTATTTT. It yields the protein CASSLAELLRDTQYF. The chain employs TRBV7-9 and TRBJ2-3; D is unresolved. The CDR3 has 15 residues. V gave up 0 bases and J gave up 6 bases, with 13 bases separating them. In germline, CDR1 is SEHNR, CDR2 FQNEAQ (reference sequence).

This clonotype was counted between two and nine times. V is TRBV20-1 and J is TRBJ1-5, with D tentatively TRBD1 (5 bases). V lost 5 bases and J 6 bases, leaving 14 bases between the germline ends. The length of the CDR3 is 13 residues. CDR1 is DFQATT and CDR2 is SNEGSKA in the germline V gene (reference sequence). CDR3: CSAEVQGRQPQHF. The CDR3 DNA reads TGCAGTGCTGAGGTCCAGGGCCGTCAGCCCCAGCATTTT.

This clonotype has more than one count but fewer than ten. This sequence joins TRBV20-1 and TRBJ2-5; 8 bases are a match to TRBD2. The tail of the sequence fits TRBJ2-7 better, so the J call may be wrong. Per germline, CDR1 DFQATT and CDR2 SNEGSKA (reference sequence). The CDR3 loop spans 15 amino acids. CDR3 DNA: TGCAGTGCCGCCGTTCTGAGCGGGGGACACTACGAGCAGTACTTC. This codes for CSAAVLSGGHYEQYF.

Worth noting for this clonotype: A junction boundary mismatches the germline segment, possibly from a read error. The gene calls are TRBV6-6 and TRBJ2-7, with D uncertain. CDR1 is MNHNY and CDR2 is SVGAGI in the germline V gene (reference sequence). The CDR3 loop spans 13 amino acids. CDR3 sequence reads: CAISVAGGYEQYF. The CDR3 bases are TGTGCCATCAGTGTGGCAGGCGGCTACGAGCAGTACTTC.

With regard to this clonotype: The junction shows a germline mismatch at one end, possibly a read error. The chain employs TRBV7-6 and TRBJ2-7, with a possible D match to TRBD2 (6 bases). Matching the DNA end better, TRBJ2-4 makes the J call doubtful. Germline V CDR1 and CDR2: SGHVS, FNYEAQ. The CDR3 is made up of 15 amino acids. This CDR3 is CANSRGALAKNIQYF. DNA for the CDR3: TGTGCCAACAGCCGCGGGGCCTTAGCCAAAAACATTCAGTACTTC.

The gene calls are TRBV10-3 and TRBJ1-1, with 9 bases identical to TRBD1. Germline loops: CDR1 ENHRY, CDR2 SYGVKD. CDR3 size: 15 residues. Unmatched junction bases numbered 5, after V lost 3 bases and J lost 3 bases. CDR3 in DNA: TGTGCCATCAGTGAACAGGGGGCGACCTACACTGAAGCTTTCTTT. It codes for CAISEQGATYTEAFF.

On this clonotype: Relative to the germline gene, one junction end is altered; a read error may explain this. The chain couples TRBV7-7 to TRBJ2-5; tentative D call: TRBD2 (6 bases). CDR3 length: 15 residues. The germline V gene has CDR1 SSHAT and CDR2 FNYEAQ (reference sequence). In DNA form, the CDR3 reads TGTGCTAGCAGCTCGACTCATGGGAGGCAAGAGACCCAGTACTTC. As protein: CASSSTHGRQETQYF.

This clonotype has just a few counts. The chain combines TRBV10-3 with TRBJ2-1, with TRBD1 as a possible D gene (5 bases). The CDR3 loop spans 15 amino acids. Germline V gives CDR1 ENHRY, CDR2 SYGVKD. Trimming shortened V by 3 bases and J by 10 bases, and 19 bases separated the two germline ends. The CDR3 region has the DNA TGTGCCATCAGTGAAGGAATAGGGCGAAACAGGGAGCAGTTCTTC. Its protein product is CAISEGIGRNREQFF.

This clonotype was counted between two and nine times. The CDR3 here is CASSLDQGAYNEQYF. In DNA, the CDR3 is TGCGCCAGCAGCTTGGATCAGGGGGCCTACAATGAGCAGTACTTC. The V and J genes are TRBV5-1 and TRBJ2-1, with TRBD1 matching 8 bases. Matching the DNA end better, TRBJ2-7 makes the J call doubtful. The germline gives CDR1 SGHRS, CDR2 YFSETQ. This CDR3 comprises 15 residues.

This clonotype was recorded at least ten times. The rearrangement uses TRBV29-1 and TRBJ2-1, with a tentative D call TRBD1 (5 bases). The CDR3 is made up of 12 amino acids. The V gene lost 3 bases and the J gene lost 8 bases, with 11 bases spanning the gap. Germline lookup yields CDR1 SQVTM and CDR2 ANQGSEA. The DNA for the CDR3 is TGCAGCGTTGATAGCAGGGTCGATGAGCAGTTCTTC. Translation: CSVDSRVDEQFF.

This clonotype was counted between two and nine times. This chain links TRBV7-2 with TRBJ2-1; D might be TRBD2 (5 bases). The CDR3 runs 15 residues. The V gene's germline CDR1 is SGHTA and CDR2 FQGNSA. The ends were cut back, 1 base at V and 3 bases at J, with 10 bases in the middle. The CDR3 region has the DNA TGTGCCAGCAGCTTAGGGACTCCGATCTACAATGAGCAGTTCTTC. This sequence encodes CASSLGTPIYNEQFF.

This clonotype was seen a handful of times. The chain joins TRBV29-1 to TRBJ1-6; D remains unclear. Trimming stripped 0 bases from V and 6 bases from J, with 24 bases between. There are 19 residues in the CDR3. The germline gives CDR1 SQVTM, CDR2 ANQGSEA. DNA of the CDR3: TGCAGCGTTGAAGATCGAGGCCGGTTTATACGCCGGTTTAATTCACCCCTCCACTTT. It translates to CSVEDRGRFIRRFNSPLHF. The full variable domain, rest sourced from reference TRBV29-1 and TRBJ1-6, is SAVISQKPSRDICQRGTSLTIQCQVDSQVTMMFWYRQQPGQSLTLIATANQGSEATYESGFVIDKFPISRPNLTFSTLTVSNMSPEDSSIYLCSVEDRGRFIRRFNSPLHFGNGTRLTVT.

This chain uses TRBV5-5 with TRBJ1-5; 8 bases line up with TRBD1. CDR1 SGHKS and CDR2 YYEKEE come from the germline V gene (reference sequence). V dropped 4 bases and J dropped 7; count of bases not matched to a gene: 10. This CDR3 comprises 15 residues. The CDR3, as DNA: TGTGCCAGCAGCGGATGGACAGGGTTGGGCCAGCCCCAGCATTTT. Its translation: CASSGWTGLGQPQHF.

The J gene is TRBJ1-1, the V gene TRBV4-2; TRBD1 agrees at 10 bases. The CDR3 loop spans 16 amino acids. V was clipped by 6 bases and J by 1 base; unmatched bases: 8. In germline, CDR1 is LGHNA, CDR2 YNFKEQ. For the CDR3, the DNA is TGTGCCAGCAGACCACGGGACAGGGGCCAGAACACTGAAGCTTTCTTT. As protein: CASRPRDRGQNTEAFF.

As concerns this clonotype: A much larger clone lies a single base off, so this may be a read error. The rearrangement joins TRBV7-2 to TRBJ2-1; possibly TRBD1 or TRBD2 for D (5 bases each). This CDR3 has 15 residues. V gave up 5 bases and J gave up 5 bases, with 16 bases separating them. Germline V gene lookup returns CDR1 SGHTA and CDR2 FQGNSA. DNA of the CDR3: TGTGCCAGCAGCCCGGGACCAGCGGTTAACAATGAGCAGTTCTTC. Translated, it gives CASSPGPAVNNEQFF.

There are many counts of this clonotype. V usage is TRBV20-1 and J usage is TRBJ2-7; 16 bases are a match to TRBD2. There are 16 residues in the CDR3. Trimming at V came to 3 bases and at J to 1 base, leaving 3 bases not matched to a gene. Germline-derived CDR1 and CDR2 are DFQATT and SNEGSKA (reference sequence). CDR3 DNA: TGCAGTGCTAGGGGGACTAGCGGGGGGGAATCCTACGAGCAGTACTTC. This translates into CSARGTSGGESYEQYF.

This clonotype was recorded a few times. The V gene is TRBV29-1, the J gene TRBJ2-5; D is possibly TRBD1 (5 bases). This CDR3 is 15 amino acids long. The germline V gene encodes CDR1 SQVTM and CDR2 ANQGSEA. V lost 1 base, J lost 3 bases, and 15 bases lay in between. The CDR3 reads CSVEADNSFEETQYF. The CDR3, as DNA: TGCAGCGTTGAAGCGGACAACTCTTTCGAAGAGACCCAGTACTTC.

This clonotype has only a few counts. The genes are TRBV7-2 and TRBJ2-6; 7 positions match TRBD1. Germline values: CDR1 SGHTA, CDR2 FQGNSA. CDR3 length: 17 amino acids. V dropped 6 bases and J dropped 0; count of bases not matched to a gene: 8. The CDR3 coding sequence is TGTGCCAGCAGTTCAACAGGGGTCTACTCTGGGGCCAACGTCCTGACTTTC. Translated: CASSSTGVYSGANVLTF.

This clonotype was counted a single time. The chain links TRBV20-1 to TRBJ1-2; D is ambiguous. Trimming shortened V by 2 bases and J by 2 bases, and 15 bases separated the two germline ends. Germline V lookup: CDR1 DFQATT, CDR2 SNEGSKA (reference sequence). The CDR3 consists of 15 residues. The CDR3 spells CSARPGRGENYGYTF. CDR3 DNA: TGCAGTGCTAGACCCGGACGAGGCGAAAACTATGGCTACACCTTC.

J is TRBJ1-2 and V is TRBV12-3 or TRBV12-4, with D unclear. The CDR3 runs 17 residues. With 5 bases removed from V and 10 bases from J, the gap between germline ends came to 29 bases. The CDR3 nucleotides read TGTGCCAGCAGTCTCACCTTTCACCAACCGGGATCCCATGACTACACCTTC. Protein sequence: CASSLTFHQPGSHDYTF.

The gene calls are TRBV28 and TRBJ1-4; TRBD1 agrees at 8 bases. V dropped 5 bases and J dropped 16; count of bases not matched to a gene: 12. The CDR3 extends over 13 amino acids. Germline V gene data show CDR1 as MDHEN and CDR2 as SYDVKM. The CDR3 nucleotides are TGTGCCAGCAGTCCTCCTTCGGACAGGGTTTCGTTTTTT. Residues: CASSPPSDRVSFF.

This clonotype was seen just once. This may be a read error: a much more frequent sequence differs by one nucleotide. The chain links TRBV5-5 to TRBJ1-6, with a weak D call TRBD1 (6 bases). The CDR3 extends over 16 amino acids. V lost 1 base and J lost 5, with 13 bases in between. Germline lookup yields CDR1 SGHKS and CDR2 YYEKEE (reference sequence). CDR3 DNA sequence: TGTGCCAGCAGCTTGCCACCGGGACAACATAATTCACCCCTCCACTTT. Its protein is CASSLPPGQHNSPLHF.